This entry describes one TCR beta chain. Its target is unknown. Treatment described: roughly ten-day PBMC culture with coronavirus spike peptide pools or control peptides (ViraFEST assay). Researchers used the Oncomine TCR Beta short-read assay to sequence DNA from cultured CD4+ T cells. Extraction of genomic DNA was performed on cultured CD4+ T cells. TCRdb fed the PCR reads into MiXCR, producing one record per CDR3 protein. The sample contains around 10,000 distinct CDR3 sequences, around 50% of which appear only once. V lost 4 bases to trimming and J lost 0 bases, with 12 bases between them. CDR3 length: 16 residues. The germline V gene encodes CDR1 SGHTA and CDR2 FQGTGA. The sample is drawn from a study of vaccination and CD4 T cells after COVID-19. Study-level points and caveats: The study sampled relatively few convalescent patients and omitted early post-infection timepoints.

Material: CD4+ T cells from blood, cultured in vitro. The V gene is TRBV7-3, the J gene TRBJ2-2, with D perhaps given as TRBD1 or TRBD2 (5 bases each). The clonotype was recovered from a human donor who had recovered from COVID-19. CDR3: CASSSYGTANTGELFF. The CDR3 nucleotides are TGTGCCAGCAGCTCCTACGGGACGGCGAACACCGGGGAGCTGTTTTTT.